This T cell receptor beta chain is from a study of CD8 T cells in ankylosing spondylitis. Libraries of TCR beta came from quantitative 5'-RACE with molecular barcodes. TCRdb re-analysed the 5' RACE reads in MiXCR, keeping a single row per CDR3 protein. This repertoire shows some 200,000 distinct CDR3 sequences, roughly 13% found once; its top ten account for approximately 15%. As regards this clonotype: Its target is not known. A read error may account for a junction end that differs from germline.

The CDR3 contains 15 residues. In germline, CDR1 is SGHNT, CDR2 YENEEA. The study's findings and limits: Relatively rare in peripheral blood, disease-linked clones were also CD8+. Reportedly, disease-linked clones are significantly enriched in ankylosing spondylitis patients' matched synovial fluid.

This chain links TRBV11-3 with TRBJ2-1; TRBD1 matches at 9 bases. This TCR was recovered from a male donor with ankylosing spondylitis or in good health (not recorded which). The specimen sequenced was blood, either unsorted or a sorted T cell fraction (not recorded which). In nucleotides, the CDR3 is TGTGCCAGCAGCCTAGACGGGACAGGGCCCAATGAGCAGTTCTTC. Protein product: CASSLDGTGPNEQFF.